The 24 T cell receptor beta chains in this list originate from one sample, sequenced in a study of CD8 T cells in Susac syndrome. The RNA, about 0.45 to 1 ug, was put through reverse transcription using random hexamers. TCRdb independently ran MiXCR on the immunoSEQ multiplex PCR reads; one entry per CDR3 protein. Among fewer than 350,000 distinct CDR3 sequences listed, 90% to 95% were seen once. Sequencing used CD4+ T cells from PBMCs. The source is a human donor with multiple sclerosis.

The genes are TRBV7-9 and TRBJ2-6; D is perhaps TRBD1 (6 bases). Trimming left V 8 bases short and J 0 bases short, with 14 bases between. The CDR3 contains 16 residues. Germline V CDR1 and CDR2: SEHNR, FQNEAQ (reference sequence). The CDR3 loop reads CASGNRALSGANVLTF. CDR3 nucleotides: TGTGCCAGCGGGAACAGGGCGCTCTCTGGGGCCAACGTCCTGACTTTC.

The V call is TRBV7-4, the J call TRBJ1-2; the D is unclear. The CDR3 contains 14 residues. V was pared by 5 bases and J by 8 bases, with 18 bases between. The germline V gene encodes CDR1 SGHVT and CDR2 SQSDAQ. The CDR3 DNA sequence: TGTGCCAGCAGCCGCAGGAAGGAAAGAGAGGGCTACACCTTC. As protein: CASSRRKEREGYTF.

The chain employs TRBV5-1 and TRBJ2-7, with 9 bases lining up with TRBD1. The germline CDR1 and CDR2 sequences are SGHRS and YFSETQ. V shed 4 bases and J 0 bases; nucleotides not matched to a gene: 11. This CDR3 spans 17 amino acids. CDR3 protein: CASSRFALTGGSYEQYF. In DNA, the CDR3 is TGCGCCAGCAGCCGTTTCGCCTTGACAGGGGGCTCCTACGAGCAGTACTTC.

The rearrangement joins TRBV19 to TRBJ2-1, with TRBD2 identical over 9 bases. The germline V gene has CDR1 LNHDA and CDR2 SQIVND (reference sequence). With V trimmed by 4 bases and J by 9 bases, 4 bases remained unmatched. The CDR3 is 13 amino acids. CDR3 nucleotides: TGTGCCAGTAGTACCTTAGCGGGAGTTGAGCAGTTCTTC. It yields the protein CASSTLAGVEQFF. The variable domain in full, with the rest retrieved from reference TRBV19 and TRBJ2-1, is DGGITQSPKYLFRKEGQNVTLSCEQNLNHDAMYWYRQDPGQGLRLIYYSQIVNDFQKGDIAEGYSVSREKKESFPLTVTSAQKNPTAFYLCASSTLAGVEQFFGPGTRLTVL.

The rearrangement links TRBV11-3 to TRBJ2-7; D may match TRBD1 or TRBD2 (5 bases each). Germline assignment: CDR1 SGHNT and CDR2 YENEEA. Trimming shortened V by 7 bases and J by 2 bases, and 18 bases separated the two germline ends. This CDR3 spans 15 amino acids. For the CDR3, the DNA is TGTGCCAGCATCAATCGGGACGTAAATCCCTACGAGCAGTACTTC. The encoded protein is CASINRDVNPYEQYF.

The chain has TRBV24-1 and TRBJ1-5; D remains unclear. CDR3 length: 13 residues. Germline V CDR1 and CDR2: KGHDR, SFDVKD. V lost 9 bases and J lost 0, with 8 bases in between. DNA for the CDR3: TGTGCCACCGCGAGGAATAGCAATCAGCCCCAGCATTTT. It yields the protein CATARNSNQPQHF.

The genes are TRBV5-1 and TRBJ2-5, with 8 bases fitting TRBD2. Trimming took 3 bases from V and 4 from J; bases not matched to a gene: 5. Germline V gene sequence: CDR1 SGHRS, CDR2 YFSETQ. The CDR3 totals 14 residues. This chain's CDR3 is CASSSGGPGETQYF. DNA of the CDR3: TGCGCCAGCAGCTCGGGGGGGCCCGGAGAGACCCAGTACTTC.

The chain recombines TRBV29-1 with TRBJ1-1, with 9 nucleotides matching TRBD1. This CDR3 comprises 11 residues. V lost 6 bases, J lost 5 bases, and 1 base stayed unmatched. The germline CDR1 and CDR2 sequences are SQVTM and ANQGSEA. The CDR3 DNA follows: TGCAGCGTGGGGACAGGGACTGAAGCTTTCTTT. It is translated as CSVGTGTEAFF. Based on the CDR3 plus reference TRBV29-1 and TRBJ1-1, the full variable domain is SAVISQKPSRDICQRGTSLTIQCQVDSQVTMMFWYRQQPGQSLTLIATANQGSEATYESGFVIDKFPISRPNLTFSTLTVSNMSPEDSSIYLCSVGTGTEAFFGQGTRLTVV.

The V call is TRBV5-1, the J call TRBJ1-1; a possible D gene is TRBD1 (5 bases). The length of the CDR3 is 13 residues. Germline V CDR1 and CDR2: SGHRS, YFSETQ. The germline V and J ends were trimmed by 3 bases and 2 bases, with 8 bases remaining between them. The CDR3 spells CASSSDSNTEAFF. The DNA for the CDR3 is TGCGCCAGCAGCTCCGACAGCAACACTGAAGCTTTCTTT.

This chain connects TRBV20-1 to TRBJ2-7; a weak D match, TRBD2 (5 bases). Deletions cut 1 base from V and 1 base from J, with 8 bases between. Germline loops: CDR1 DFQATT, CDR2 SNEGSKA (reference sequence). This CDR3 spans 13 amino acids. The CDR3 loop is CSARVPGSYEQYF. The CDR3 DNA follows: TGCAGTGCTAGAGTGCCGGGATCCTACGAGCAGTACTTC.

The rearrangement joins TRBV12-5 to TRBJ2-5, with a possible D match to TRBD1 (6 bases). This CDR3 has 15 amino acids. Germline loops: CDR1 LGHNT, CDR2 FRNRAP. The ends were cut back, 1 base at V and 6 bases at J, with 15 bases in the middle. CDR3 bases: TGTGCTAGTGGTTTGGCGACAGGTGGGAAAAAGACCCAGTACTTC. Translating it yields CASGLATGGKKTQYF.

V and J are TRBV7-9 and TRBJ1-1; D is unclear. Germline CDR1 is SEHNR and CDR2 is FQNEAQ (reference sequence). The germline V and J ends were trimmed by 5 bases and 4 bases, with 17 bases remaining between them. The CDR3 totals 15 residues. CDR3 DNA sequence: TGTGCCAGCAGCCCACAAGCAATTCGTACCACTGAAGCTTTCTTT. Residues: CASSPQAIRTTEAFF. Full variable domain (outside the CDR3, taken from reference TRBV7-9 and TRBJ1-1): DTGVSQNPRHKITKRGQNVTFRCDPISEHNRLYWYRQTLGQGPEFLTYFQNEAQLEKSRLLSDRFSAERPKGSFSTLEIQRTEQGDSAMYLCASSPQAIRTTEAFFGQGTRLTVV.

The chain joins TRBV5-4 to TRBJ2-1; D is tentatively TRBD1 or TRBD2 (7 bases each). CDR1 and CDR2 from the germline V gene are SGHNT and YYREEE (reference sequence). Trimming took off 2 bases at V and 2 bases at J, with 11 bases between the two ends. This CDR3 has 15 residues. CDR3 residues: CASSLAGQPYNEQFF. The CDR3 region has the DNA TGTGCCAGCAGCTTAGCGGGACAGCCCTACAATGAGCAGTTCTTC.

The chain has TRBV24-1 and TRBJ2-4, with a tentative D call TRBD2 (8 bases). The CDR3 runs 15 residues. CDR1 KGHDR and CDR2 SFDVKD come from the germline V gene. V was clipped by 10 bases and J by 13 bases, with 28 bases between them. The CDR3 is CATAGGDSRVPEQYF. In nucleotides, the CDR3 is TGTGCCACAGCCGGGGGGGACAGCCGTGTTCCTGAACAGTACTTC.

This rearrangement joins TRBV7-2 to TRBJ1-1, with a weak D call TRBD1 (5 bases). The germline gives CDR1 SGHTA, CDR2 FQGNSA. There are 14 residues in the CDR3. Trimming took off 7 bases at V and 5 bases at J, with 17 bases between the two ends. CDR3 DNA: TGTGCCAGCACCCAAAATCTTGGGGGAACTGAAGCTTTCTTT. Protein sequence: CASTQNLGGTEAFF.

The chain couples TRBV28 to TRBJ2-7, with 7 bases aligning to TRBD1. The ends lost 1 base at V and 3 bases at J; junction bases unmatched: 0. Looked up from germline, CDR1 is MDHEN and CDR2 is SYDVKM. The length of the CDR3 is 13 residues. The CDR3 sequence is CASSLYRGYEQYF. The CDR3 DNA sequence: TGTGCCAGCAGTTTATACAGGGGCTACGAGCAGTACTTC.

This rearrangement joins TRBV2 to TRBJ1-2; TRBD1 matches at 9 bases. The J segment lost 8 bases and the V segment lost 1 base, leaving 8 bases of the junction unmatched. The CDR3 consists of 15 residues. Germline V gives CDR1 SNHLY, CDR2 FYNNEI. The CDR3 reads CASSEDRTGAAGYTF. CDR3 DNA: TGTGCCAGCAGTGAAGATCGGACAGGGGCGGCGGGCTACACCTTC.

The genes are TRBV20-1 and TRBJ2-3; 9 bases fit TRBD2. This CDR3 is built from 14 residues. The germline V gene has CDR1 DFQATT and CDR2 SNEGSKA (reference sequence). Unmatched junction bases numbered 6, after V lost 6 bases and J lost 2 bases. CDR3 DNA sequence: TGCAGTGCGAGGCCGGGACTAGCCACAGATACGCAGTATTTT. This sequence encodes CSARPGLATDTQYF.

The CDR3 nucleotides are TGTGCCAGCAGTGAAGCGCAGGGGCTCCCTCTCTATGGCTACACCTTC. This translates into CASSEAQGLPLYGYTF. The chain employs TRBV6-1 and TRBJ1-2; tentative D call: TRBD1 (6 bases). Germline V gene sequence: CDR1 MNHNS, CDR2 SASEGT. The CDR3 covers 16 residues. V dropped 0 bases and J dropped 4 bases, with 15 bases sitting between them.

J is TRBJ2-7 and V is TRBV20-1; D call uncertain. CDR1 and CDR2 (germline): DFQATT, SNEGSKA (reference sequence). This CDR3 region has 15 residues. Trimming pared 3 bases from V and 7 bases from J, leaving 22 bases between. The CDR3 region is CSASLAPTQGIEQYF. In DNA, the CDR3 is TGCAGTGCTAGTTTGGCACCAACCCAAGGGATAGAGCAGTACTTC.

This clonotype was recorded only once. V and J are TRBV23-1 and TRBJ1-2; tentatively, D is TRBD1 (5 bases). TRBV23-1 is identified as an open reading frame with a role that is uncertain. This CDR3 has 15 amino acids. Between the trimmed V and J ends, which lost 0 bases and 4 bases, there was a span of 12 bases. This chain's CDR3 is CASSQSGTAGYGYTF. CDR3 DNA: TGCGCCAGCAGTCAATCCGGGACGGCCGGCTATGGCTACACCTTC.

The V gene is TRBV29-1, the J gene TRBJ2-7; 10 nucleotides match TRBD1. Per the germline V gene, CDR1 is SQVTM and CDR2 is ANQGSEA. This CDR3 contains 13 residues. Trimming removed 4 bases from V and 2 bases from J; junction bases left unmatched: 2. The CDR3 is CSVGGTGAYEQYF. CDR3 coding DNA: TGCAGCGTTGGCGGGACAGGGGCCTACGAGCAGTACTTC.

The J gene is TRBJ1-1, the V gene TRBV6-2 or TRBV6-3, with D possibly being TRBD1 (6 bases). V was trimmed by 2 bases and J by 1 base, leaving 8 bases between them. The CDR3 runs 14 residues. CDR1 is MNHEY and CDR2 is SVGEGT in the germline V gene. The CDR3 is CASSYGQQNTEAFF. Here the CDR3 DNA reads TGTGCCAGCAGTTACGGACAGCAGAACACTGAAGCTTTCTTT.

In nucleotides, the CDR3 is TGTGCCAGCAGTTACTCGATGGGCGGGATGCGCGACGAGCAGTACTTC. Translation gives CASSYSMGGMRDEQYF. The chain has TRBV6-2 or TRBV6-3 and TRBJ2-7; D possibly corresponds to TRBD2 (6 bases). The CDR3 has 16 amino acids. The V gene lost 0 bases and the J gene lost 5 bases, with 17 bases spanning the gap. The germline V gene encodes CDR1 MNHEY and CDR2 SVGEGT.